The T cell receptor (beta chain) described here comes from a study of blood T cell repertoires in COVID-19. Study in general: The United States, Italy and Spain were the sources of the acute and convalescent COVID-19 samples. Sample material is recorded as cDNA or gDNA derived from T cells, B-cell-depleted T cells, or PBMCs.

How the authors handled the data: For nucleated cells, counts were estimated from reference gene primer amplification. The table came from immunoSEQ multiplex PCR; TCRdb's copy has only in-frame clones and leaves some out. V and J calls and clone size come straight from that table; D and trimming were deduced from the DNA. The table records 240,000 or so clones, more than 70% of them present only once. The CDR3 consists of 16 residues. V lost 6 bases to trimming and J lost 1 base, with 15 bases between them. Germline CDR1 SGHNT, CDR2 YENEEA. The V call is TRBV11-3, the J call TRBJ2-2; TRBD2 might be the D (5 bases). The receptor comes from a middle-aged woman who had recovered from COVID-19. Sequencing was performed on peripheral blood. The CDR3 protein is CASSRSGPLNTGELFF. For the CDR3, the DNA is TGTGCCAGCAGTAGGAGCGGACCCCTGAACACCGGGGAGCTGTTTTTT.